Listed below are T cell receptor beta chains from one sample, sequenced in a study of cytomegalovirus exposure and HLA in healthy donors. Sequencing was performed with immunoSEQ multiplex PCR; in TCRdb, only in-frame clones are kept and a portion is missing. The record lists 130,000 to 150,000 clones, of which the ten most abundant hold 0.85% to 1%. The sequenced sample consisted of PBMCs. The receptors were gathered from a male donor in good health and CMV-seronegative. Each CDR3 is given with its conserved first and last residue. The order of the fields is D gene, J gene, V gene, CDR3 DNA, CDR3 protein. D genes are given only for firm matches.

>NA|TRBJ2-2|TRBV4-3
TGCGCCAGCAGCCAATATGGAGGGGCTTTAGGCGAGTCCGGGGAGCTGTTTTTT
CASSQYGGALGESGELFF
>NA|TRBJ2-2|TRBV18
TGTGCCAGCTCACCTGGAGGGACGGAGCTGTTTTTT
CASSPGGTELFF
>TRBD2|TRBJ2-5|TRBV6-1
TGTGCCAGCAATCCGGGACTAGCGTCGGAGACCCAGTACTTC
CASNPGLASETQYF
>TRBD1|TRBJ1-5|TRBV4-1
TGCGCCAGCAGCCAAGCCGACAGGGATCAGCCCCAGCATTTT
CASSQADRDQPQHF
>TRBD1|TRBJ1-5|TRBV6-1
TGTGCCAGCATTGGGACAGGGAGGGTTCAGCCCCAGCATTTT
CASIGTGRVQPQHF
>TRBD2|TRBJ2-3|TRBV5-6
TGTGCCAGCAGCAGTTCTAGCGGGAGCCCCGATACGCAGTATTTT
CASSSSSGSPDTQYF
>NA|TRBJ1-5|TRBV27
TGTGCCAGCAGTTTGGTGAGGGGCAATCAGCCCCAGCATTTT
CASSLVRGNQPQHF
>NA|TRBJ2-7|TRBV14
TGTGCCAGCAGCCAACTCAGTCTGGCCACGCAGTACTTC
CASSQLSLATQYF
>TRBD1|TRBJ2-7|TRBV6-1
TGTGCCAGTCGGACAGGGGGCAGAGAGCAGTACTTC
CASRTGGREQYF
>TRBD1|TRBJ2-1|TRBV30
TGTGCCTGGAGTGTCGCAGGACAGGGCCTTCATGAGCAGTTCTTC
CAWSVAGQGLHEQFF
>TRBD1|TRBJ2-2|TRBV4-3
TGCGCCAGCAGCCAGTCGACCGGGACAGGTTTTTTCGGGGAGCTGTTTTTT
CASSQSTGTGFFGELFF
>TRBD1|TRBJ1-2|TRBV6-1
TGTGCCAGCAGCCCTACAGGGGATAAAGGCTACACCTTC
CASSPTGDKGYTF
>NA|TRBJ2-7|TRBV7-9
TGTGCCAGCAGCTACCCAACAGGATTTGCTACCTACGAGCAGTACTTC
CASSYPTGFATYEQYF
>NA|TRBJ2-7|TRBV2
TGTGCCAGCAGTGTGTGGGGGGCCTACGAGCAGTACTTC
CASSVWGAYEQYF
>NA|TRBJ2-5|TRBV5-1
TGCGCCAGCAGCTTGGTCCGGACAGAAGAGACCCAGTACTTC
CASSLVRTEETQYF
>TRBD1|TRBJ2-7|TRBV6-1
TGTGCCAGCAGTGAAGCGGGGACAGCGCCCTACGAGCAGTACTTC
CASSEAGTAPYEQYF
>TRBD1|TRBJ1-1|TRBV11-2
TGTGCCAGCAGCTTAGGGCAGGGGGGTACTGAAGCTTTCTTT
CASSLGQGGTEAFF
>NA|TRBJ2-7|TRBV7-9
TGTGCCAGCAGCTTAGTCCTAGCGTCCTCCTACGAGCAGTACTTC
CASSLVLASSYEQYF
>TRBD1|TRBJ1-5|TRBV5-6
TGTGCCAGCAGTCCCGGGACAGGGAGTAGCAATCAGCCCCAGCATTTT
CASSPGTGSSNQPQHF
>NA|TRBJ1-2|TRBV29-1
TGCAGCGTTGGGCTGTACTATGGCTACACCTTC
CSVGLYYGYTF
>TRBD2|TRBJ2-1|TRBV18
TGTGCCAGCTCACCAAGGGACGGGAGGATGAGCTCCTACAATGAGCAGTTCTTC
CASSPRDGRMSSYNEQFF
>NA|TRBJ2-7|TRBV6-5
TGTGCCAGCAGTTACTCGAGTTACGAGCAGTACTTC
CASSYSSYEQYF